This T cell receptor (beta chain) was observed in a study of tumor-infiltrating lymphocytes in primary liver carcinoma. The roughly 20-31 mg bulk tissue piece was not sorted before simultaneous RNA and DNA extraction. Starting from approximately 470 ng of total RNA, TCR beta cDNA was produced with a primer in the constant region. Three rounds of nested multiplex PCR with slightly modified ARM-PCR produced TCR beta libraries. For around 9 cycles apiece, the opening two PCR rounds ran with TRBV1-TRBV30 forward primers and a C-beta reverse primer. TCRdb re-called the multiplex PCR reads with MiXCR, one entry per CDR3 protein. The data hold approximately 73,000 distinct CDR3 sequences, with more than 60% observed a single time. General study points: Tumor top-250-clone fractions significantly exceeded those of blood (p = 0.039).

Germline V CDR1 and CDR2: PRHDT, FYEKMQ (reference sequence). This CDR3 contains 15 residues. On this clonotype: The antigen is unknown. A read error may produce the germline difference seen at one junction end.

The sequence was obtained from a man aged 35 to 55 with primary liver carcinoma and hepatitis B virus infection. Source material: liver tumor tissue from sampling region 4. Specified subset: tumor region T4, right-lateral pole. This chain links TRBV13 with TRBJ2-3; tentative D call: TRBD2 (6 bases). The CDR3 loop reads CTSSWEQKYGGTQYF. The CDR3 DNA reads TGTACCAGCAGCTGGGAACAGAAGTACGGGGGTACGCAGTATTTT.